This entry features one T cell receptor beta chain sequence. Its antigen is undetermined. The primer mix had 60 Vbeta and 13 Jbeta primers. TCRdb's table, derived via immunoSEQ multiplex PCR, lists solely in-frame clones and lacks some. The table records about 160,000 clones, about 64% of them present only once. The CDR3 has 13 residues. V was clipped by 2 bases and J by 4 bases, with 9 bases between them. In germline, CDR1 is ENHRY, CDR2 SYGVKD. These data are taken from a study of cytomegalovirus exposure and HLA in healthy donors. Study results and limitations: Relative to equally common others, HLA-associated TCR beta chains showed greater clonal expansion in a later analysis.

This chain joins TRBV10-3 and TRBJ2-7, with D perhaps matching TRBD1 (5 bases). The sequence derives from a woman aged 60-75 years in good health and CMV-seropositive. Sample: PBMCs. The CDR3: CAISEKGEYEQYF. CDR3 DNA: TGTGCCATCAGTGAGAAAGGGGAATACGAGCAGTACTTC.